The following is a T cell receptor (beta chain) sequence with its context. Relative to its sample, this clonotype is medium-sized (0.01 to 0.1%). Its target antigen remains unknown. Base quality data are lacking; no much larger clone is found one base away. As an off-target read in a library built for alpha chains, this beta chain has a frequency of little significance. Libraries were constructed by 5' RACE. Sequencing was performed on a NextSeq 500. The TCR library protocol attached a unique molecular identifier to each TCR cDNA molecule to allow correction of PCR and sequencing errors. Per the original workflow: TCR identification, UMI-based error correction and CDR3 extraction were performed with Decombinator tools. TCRs above a frequency of 2 per 1,000, corresponding to the top 1% of the tumor frequency distribution, were defined as expanded. Expanded tumor TCRs statistically deemed absent (corrected P<0.05) from at least one tumor region were classed as regional, and all other expanded tumor TCRs were classed as ubiquitous. Rényi diversity was computed with the R vegan package after subsampling each repertoire 100 times to 5,000 TCRs. CDR3 similarity networks were built from amino acid triplet string-kernel similarity, with CDR3s being connected when pairwise similarity was above 0.82. TCRdb reran the public reads through fastp at Q25 and MiXCR, keeping productive beta chains. Here each entry gathers all rows of one CDR3 protein and keeps the most common genes and DNA. The V and J calls and clone size come from TCRdb's table, not from the authors' own analysis. In all, the sample holds about 3,000 distinct CDR3 sequences, and approximately 6.5% of those were seen once. The top ten clones comprise under 9.5% of the sample.

This specimen belongs to a study of spatial heterogeneity in lung cancer (dated by TCRdb to about 2019). As for the study more broadly: Beta-chain transcripts were consistently detected in greater numbers than alpha-chain transcripts, which likely reflects a higher abundance of beta-chain transcripts. TCR transcript counts in tumor regions correlated strongly with a T cell transcriptional module score from matched bulk RNA-seq. In the raw uncorrected reads, each unique combination of TCR and UMI appeared more than ten times on average. In non-small cell lung cancer, the study quantitatively compared TCR alpha and beta repertoires across several tumor regions, matched nontumor lung, and blood. The study linked features of the TCR repertoire to counts of nonsynonymous mutations, which were determined by whole-exome sequencing of tumor tissue. At surgery, 220 tumor regions, approximately 64 matched nontumor lung samples and 56 PBMC samples were TCR-sequenced for both alpha and beta chains. Summary of the overall study and its limitations: Counts of ubiquitous and regional expanded TCRs correlated with counts of ubiquitous and regional nonsynonymous mutations, respectively. TCR-seq coverage of tumor T cells was estimated at only approximately 7% for alpha chains and more than 11% for beta chains. Confirming at a functional level the hypothesis that regional TCRs recognize regional mutations was considered to require additional single-cell paired TCR alpha and beta sequencing. The tumor nonsynonymous mutation count correlated with the number of expanded alpha and beta TCRs within the tumor.

V is reduced by 4 bases and J by 0 bases, leaving a spacing of 10 bases between them. The germline V gene (reference sequence) specifies DFQATT as CDR1 and SNEGSKA as CDR2. The CDR3 goes from the cysteine to the phenylalanine over 13 residues. The CDR3 DNA has 39 bases and is translated from base 1. This specimen's time point label, per the study, means: sample taken at primary tumor resection. The donors were fewer than 90 patients from the lung TRACERx cohort who had early-stage, untreated non-small cell lung cancer. For TCR sequencing, whole RNA was extracted from tumor and nontumor lung tissue, or from cryopreserved PBMC samples, and no cell sorting was done. Only patients with enough RNA available from two or more tumor regions were chosen for TCR sequencing. Before being selected, tumor and adjacent nontumor lung specimens were reviewed by a lung pathologist.

Sequences were derived from lung tumor tissue, sampled at surgery. The chain is made from TRBV20-1 and TRBJ2-7; 5 matching bases give a weak D call of TRBD1. This clonotype originated in a male donor with early-stage non-small cell lung cancer. The CDR3 corresponds to CSAKGLSSYEQYF. At the DNA level, the sequence is TGCAGTGCTAAGGGGCTCAGCTCCTACGAGCAGTACTTC.